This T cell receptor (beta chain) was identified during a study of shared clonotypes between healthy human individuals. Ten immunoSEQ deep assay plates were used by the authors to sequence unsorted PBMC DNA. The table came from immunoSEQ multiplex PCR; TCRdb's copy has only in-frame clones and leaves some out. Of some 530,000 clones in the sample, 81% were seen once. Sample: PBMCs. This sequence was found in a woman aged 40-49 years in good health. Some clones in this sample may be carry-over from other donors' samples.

Here the CDR3 DNA reads TGTGCCAGCAGCCAAGATCAGTACTATTCCTACGAGCAGTACTTC. Its protein is CASSQDQYYSYEQYF. The chain has TRBV4-2 and TRBJ2-7; D remains ambiguous. V shed 0 bases and J shed 1 base, with 10 bases lying between them. The CDR3 covers 15 residues. Germline lookup yields CDR1 LGHNA and CDR2 YNFKEQ.